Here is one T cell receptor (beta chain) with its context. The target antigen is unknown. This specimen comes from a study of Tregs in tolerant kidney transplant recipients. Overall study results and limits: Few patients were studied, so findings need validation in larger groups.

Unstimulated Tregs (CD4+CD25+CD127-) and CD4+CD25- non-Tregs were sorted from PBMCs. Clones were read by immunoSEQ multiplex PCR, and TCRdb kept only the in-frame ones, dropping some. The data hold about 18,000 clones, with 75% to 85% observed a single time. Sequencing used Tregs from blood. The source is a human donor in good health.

In DNA form, the CDR3 reads TGTGCCAGCAGCTTGTCTGGAACTGGAAACACCATATATTTT. It specifies CASSLSGTGNTIYF. The genes are TRBV5-6 and TRBJ1-3, with D hard to call. CDR1 SGHDT and CDR2 YYEEEE come from the germline V gene. The CDR3 extends over 14 amino acids. V was pared by 1 base and J by 2 bases, with 7 bases between.